The T cell receptor beta chain under discussion was sequenced for a study of shared clonotypes between healthy human individuals. The CDR3 is made up of 14 amino acids. Germline lookup yields CDR1 LNHDA and CDR2 SQIVND (reference sequence). V was cut by 3 bases and J by 12 bases, with 17 bases left in between. Study outcomes and limitations: Memory subsets had estimated richness that was generally smaller than that of naive subsets. Measured sharing among donors was expected to vary with sequencing depth.

In the authors' workflow: ImmunoSEQ sequences covered only the junction and lacked quality scores; filtering therefore differed. The repertoire was sequenced with immunoSEQ multiplex PCR; TCRdb's copy has only in-frame clones and lacks some. The DNA gave D and trimming, while V, J and clone size come from that table. The profile covers millions of clones, with roughly 92% appearing a single time and roughly 0.13% taken by the ten largest. As concerns this clone: Its antigen is not identified.

Division of CD4+ cells produced a CD45RA+ naive subset and a CD45RA-negative memory subset. This chain joins TRBV19 and TRBJ1-4; TRBD1 might be the D (6 bases). The sequence derives from a man between 18 and 35 years old in good health. The specimen sequenced was naive CD4+ T cells sorted from blood. Documented subset: CD45RA+ positively selected. CDR3 sequence (DNA): TGTGCCAGTAGTATTCGGGGGCTGCTTACGGAACTGTTTTTT. Amino acid sequence: CASSIRGLLTELFF.